This T cell receptor (beta chain) was obtained from a study of shared clonotypes between healthy human individuals. As concerns this clone: Its cognate antigen is unknown.

Study-level points and caveats: Memory subsets generally showed lower estimated richness than naive subsets. The four-donor shared clonotypes exceeded non-shared clonotypes in generation probability, with non-shared ones scoring lower.

Sequencing was at deep level. TCRdb's table, derived via immunoSEQ multiplex PCR, lists solely in-frame clones and lacks some. Here the sample spans around 2.1 million clones, just over 90% being singletons. CD45RO-negative, CCR7-selected cells formed the naive CD8 fraction, which excluded terminally differentiated effector memory CD45RA+ cells. Sequencing was done on a sample of naive CD8+ T cells from PBMCs. This TCR was recovered from a man between 18 and 35 years old in good health. Some clones in this sample may be carry-over from other donors' samples.

The chain's CDR3 is CAWSGGLAVSTDTQYF. DNA of the CDR3: TGTGCCTGGAGTGGGGGACTAGCGGTTAGCACAGATACGCAGTATTTT. V and J are TRBV30 and TRBJ2-3; TRBD2 aligns across 11 bases. Losses at the gene ends were 1 base for V and 0 bases for J; bases not matched to a gene: 3. Germline CDR1 GTSNPN, CDR2 SVGIG (reference sequence). This CDR3 has 16 residues.